Listed here are 22 T cell receptor beta chains from one sample, sequenced in a study of immune cell composition in non-small cell lung cancer. The assay was immunoSEQ multiplex PCR, and TCRdb's table has in-frame clones only and misses some. The sample has nearly 10,000 clones; roughly two thirds are singletons. Sequenced material: lung tumor tissue. Source of these receptors: a human donor with non-small cell lung cancer.

The chain carries TRBV18 and TRBJ1-4; tentatively, D is TRBD1 (5 bases). This CDR3 is 13 amino acids long. V lost 4 bases and J 4 bases, leaving 7 bases between the germline ends. Germline assignment: CDR1 KGHSH and CDR2 LQKENI. CDR3 DNA sequence: TGTGCCAGCTCACGCGACAGTAATGAAAAACTGTTTTTT. This sequence encodes CASSRDSNEKLFF.

The CDR3 reads CASRPTPTNEKLFF. CDR3 DNA: TGTGCCAGCAGACCCACCCCCACTAATGAAAAACTGTTTTTT. This rearrangement joins TRBV6-5 to TRBJ1-4; D unclear. V lost 6 bases and J lost 2, with 10 bases in between. Germline V gene sequence: CDR1 MNHEY, CDR2 SVGAGI. The CDR3 totals 14 residues.

This clone has just one count. The rearrangement joins TRBV6-1 to TRBJ1-6; D remains ambiguous. From germline, CDR1 is MNHNS and CDR2 SASEGT. The germline V and J ends were trimmed by 5 bases and 5 bases, with 10 bases remaining between them. This CDR3 spans 14 amino acids. The CDR3 loop reads CASSSRGDNSPLHF. The CDR3 bases are TGTGCCAGCAGTTCCCGCGGGGATAATTCACCCCTCCACTTT.

The chain employs TRBV6-5 and TRBJ1-2; a possible D gene is TRBD1 (5 bases). The ends were cut back, 6 bases at V and 2 bases at J, with 10 bases in the middle. The CDR3 is made up of 13 amino acids. The germline V gene has CDR1 MNHEY and CDR2 SVGAGI. CDR3 bases: TGTGCCAGCAGGCTGACAGCGAACTATGGCTACACCTTC. It codes for CASRLTANYGYTF.

This clone was seen only a few times. This rearrangement joins TRBV29-1 to TRBJ1-1; the D gene is possibly TRBD1 (5 bases). The length of the CDR3 is 15 residues. V lost 1 base and J 4 bases, leaving 16 bases between the germline ends. The germline gives CDR1 SQVTM, CDR2 ANQGSEA. The CDR3 here is CSVEAVGAGPTEAFF. The CDR3 nucleotides read TGCAGCGTTGAAGCGGTGGGAGCGGGGCCCACTGAAGCTTTCTTT.

This clone counts as medium-sized (0.01 to 0.1%). This rearrangement joins TRBV11-2 to TRBJ2-7; 10 nucleotides agree with TRBD1. V shed 6 bases, J shed 4 bases, and the junction held 9 bases outside the gene matches. The CDR3 extends over 15 amino acids. In germline, CDR1 is SGHAT, CDR2 FQNNGV. In DNA, the CDR3 is TGTGCCAGCAGGCGTTCCGGGACAGGGGATTACGAGCAGTACTTC. Protein: CASRRSGTGDYEQYF.

The chain carries TRBV5-1 and TRBJ2-5; D uncertain. Germline loops: CDR1 SGHRS, CDR2 YFSETQ. This CDR3 contains 15 residues. The V end lost 0 bases, the J end lost 2 bases, and 11 bases lay between the germline ends. For the CDR3, the DNA is TGCGCCAGCAGCTTGGGACCCCAGATACAAGAGACCCAGTACTTC. It translates to CASSLGPQIQETQYF.

In this sample, this clone turned up a few times. The V gene is TRBV6-5, the J gene TRBJ1-4; weak D call: TRBD1 (6 bases). Germline CDR1 is MNHEY and CDR2 is SVGAGI. CDR3 length: 14 amino acids. V lost 4 bases to trimming and J lost 3 bases, with 9 bases between them. The CDR3: CASSSRTANEKLFF. The DNA for the CDR3 is TGTGCCAGCAGTTCCCGGACAGCTAATGAAAAACTGTTTTTT.

This chain uses TRBV7-9 with TRBJ1-4; D may be TRBD1 (5 bases). The length of the CDR3 is 17 residues. V was clipped by 0 bases and J by 7 bases, with 18 bases between them. Germline lookup yields CDR1 SEHNR and CDR2 FQNEAQ (reference sequence). CDR3: CASSLALGRGGGEKLFF. The DNA of the CDR3 is TGTGCCAGCAGCTTAGCGTTGGGGCGGGGGGGTGGTGAAAAACTGTTTTTT.

This rearrangement joins TRBV4-2 to TRBJ1-3, with 7 nucleotides matching TRBD1. V lost 1 base and J lost 2; bases outside the gene matches: 11. The CDR3 sequence is 18 residues long. Germline loops: CDR1 LGHNA, CDR2 YNFKEQ. The CDR3 loop reads CASSQGTSTGVAGNTIYF. The DNA of the CDR3 is TGTGCCAGCAGCCAAGGTACATCAACAGGGGTTGCTGGAAACACCATATATTTT.

V gene TRBV19 combines with J gene TRBJ1-6; D is possibly TRBD1 (6 bases). CDR1 and CDR2 (germline): LNHDA, SQIVND (reference sequence). Deletions cut 8 bases from V and 10 bases from J, with 12 bases between. This CDR3 is 12 amino acids long. CDR3 in amino acids: CASSHRDSPLHF. The CDR3 region has the DNA TGTGCCAGTTCCCACAGGGACTCACCCCTCCACTTT.

This sequence joins TRBV5-1 and TRBJ2-5; 8 positions match TRBD1. Germline-derived CDR1 and CDR2 are SGHRS and YFSETQ. V lost 1 base and J lost 0; bases outside the gene matches: 11. The CDR3 consists of 18 residues. CDR3 nucleotide sequence: TGCGCCAGCAGCTTGTACAGGGGGGTTACATCAAACCAAGAGACCCAGTACTTC. Translated, it gives CASSLYRGVTSNQETQYF.

This chain connects TRBV7-2 to TRBJ1-1; 8 bases fit TRBD1. The germline CDR1 and CDR2 sequences are SGHTA and FQGNSA. This CDR3 has 16 amino acids. V lost 2 bases and J lost 4; bases outside the gene matches: 9. The CDR3 nucleotides read TGTGCCAGCAGCTTATCCCGGACAGGGTGGGTCACTGAAGCTTTCTTT. It codes for CASSLSRTGWVTEAFF. Filled out from reference TRBV7-2 and TRBJ1-1, the complete variable domain reads GAGVSQSPSNKVTEKGKDVELRCDPISGHTALYWYRQSLGQGLEFLIYFQGNSAPDKSGLPSDRFSAERTGGSVSTLTIQRTQQEDSAVYLCASSLSRTGWVTEAFFGQGTRLTVV.

V usage is TRBV19 and J usage is TRBJ1-1, with a weak D call TRBD1 (5 bases). The CDR3 runs to 13 residues. V gave up 9 bases and J gave up 1 base, with 12 bases separating them. Germline-derived CDR1 and CDR2 are LNHDA and SQIVND (reference sequence). The CDR3, as DNA: TGTGCCAGCCACAGGAGGGAGAACACTGAAGCTTTCTTT. This sequence encodes CASHRRENTEAFF.

The V and J genes are TRBV4-3 and TRBJ2-7, with D hard to call. The germline V gene has CDR1 LGHNA and CDR2 YSLEER. The CDR3 is 14 amino acids. The germline V and J ends were trimmed by 0 bases and 1 base, with 7 bases remaining between them. The CDR3: CASSQDSLSYEQYF. In DNA, the CDR3 is TGCGCCAGCAGCCAAGATTCTCTGTCCTACGAGCAGTACTTC.

The genes are TRBV19 and TRBJ1-6; no definite D call. Germline values: CDR1 LNHDA, CDR2 SQIVND (reference sequence). The CDR3 runs to 15 residues. The ends were cut back, 1 base at V and 4 bases at J, with 8 bases in the middle. CDR3 nucleotide sequence: TGTGCCAGTAGTATAGGAGCAGGTTATAATTCACCCCTCCACTTT. It is translated as CASSIGAGYNSPLHF.

This CDR3 is CASNIHPDRGVYNSPLHF. CDR3 bases: TGTGCCAGCAACATACACCCAGACAGGGGGGTATATAATTCACCCCTCCACTTT. The J gene is TRBJ1-6, the V gene TRBV5-6; 9 bases line up with TRBD1. CDR1 and CDR2 (germline): SGHDT, YYEEEE. V lost 6 bases and J lost 4; bases outside the gene matches: 14. The CDR3 contains 18 residues.

V is TRBV28 and J is TRBJ1-1; D ambiguous. Germline V gives CDR1 MDHEN, CDR2 SYDVKM. The length of the CDR3 is 15 residues. V lost 7 bases and J 2 bases, leaving 17 bases between the germline ends. The CDR3 nucleotides are TGTGCCAGCACGACTACCCGAACAATAAACACTGAAGCTTTCTTT. It codes for CASTTTRTINTEAFF.

This sequence joins TRBV5-6 and TRBJ2-5; D is unclear. Germline CDR1 and CDR2: SGHDT and YYEEEE. V lost 0 bases and J 5 bases, leaving 5 bases between the germline ends. The CDR3 covers 12 residues. Here the CDR3 DNA reads TGTGCCAGCAGCTTGGTTTGGGAGACCCAGTACTTC. Protein: CASSLVWETQYF.

The rearrangement joins TRBV7-3 to TRBJ1-1, with D perhaps matching TRBD1 (5 bases). Germline CDR1 is SGHTA and CDR2 is FQGTGA. Between the trimmed V and J ends, which lost 3 bases and 1 base, there was a span of 12 bases. This CDR3 spans 15 amino acids. CDR3 DNA: TGTGCCAGCAGCTTGGGGGTAGGAGGGAACACTGAAGCTTTCTTT. This encodes CASSLGVGGNTEAFF. Full variable domain (rest looked up from reference TRBV7-3 and TRBJ1-1): GAGVSQTPSNKVTEKGKYVELRCDPISGHTALYWYRQSLGQGPEFLIYFQGTGAADDSGLPNDRFFAVRPEGSVSTLKIQRTERGDSAVYLCASSLGVGGNTEAFFGQGTRLTVV.

The chain has TRBV6-6 and TRBJ1-2, with TRBD1 matching 10 bases. CDR1 MNHNY and CDR2 SVGAGI come from the germline V gene (reference sequence). Trimming at V came to 2 bases and at J to 6 bases, leaving 6 bases not matched to a gene. The CDR3 runs to 15 residues. The CDR3, as DNA: TGTGCCAGCAGTTACCCCGTGGACAGGGGGGATGGCTACACCTTC. Amino acid sequence: CASSYPVDRGDGYTF.

Only a few counts were recorded for this clone. The rearrangement joins TRBV11-3 to TRBJ2-1; D is unclear. Germline CDR1 and CDR2: SGHNT and YENEEA. Between the trimmed V and J ends, which lost 0 bases and 5 bases, there was a span of 5 bases. This CDR3 is 13 amino acids long. CDR3 sequence reads: CASSLDQNNEQFF. The CDR3 coding sequence is TGTGCCAGCAGCTTAGACCAAAACAATGAGCAGTTCTTC. The complete variable domain, with remaining parts taken from reference TRBV11-3 and TRBJ2-1, reads EAGVVQSPRYKIIEKKQPVAFWCNPISGHNTLYWYLQNLGQGPELLIRYENEEAVDDSQLPKDRFSAERLKGVDSTLKIQPAELGDSAVYLCASSLDQNNEQFFGPGTRLTVL.